This T cell receptor (beta chain) was profiled in a study of blood T cell repertoires in COVID-19. Study-level background: Sites in the United States, Italy and Spain provided acute and convalescent COVID-19 samples. From T cells, B-cell-depleted T cells, or PBMCs came the material, which was cDNA or gDNA.

Details on this clone: An end of the junction differs from the germline gene, which may be a read error.

CDR1 GTSNPN and CDR2 SVGIG come from the germline V gene (reference sequence). The CDR3 has 11 residues. Original processing notes: By means of reference gene primer amplification, nucleated cell counts were estimated. Generated by immunoSEQ multiplex PCR, the TCRdb table keeps only in-frame clones and is missing some. D and trimming come from the DNA, and the V and J calls and clone size come from that table. This table holds some 90,000 clones, roughly 87% found once. This TCR came from a man aged 50-60 years with acute or convalescent COVID-19. This chain connects TRBV30 to TRBJ1-6, with 7 bases lining up with TRBD1. The sample consisted of peripheral blood. CDR3 amino acids: CACTTGDRTYF. The CDR3, as DNA: TGTGCCTGCACCACCGGGGACAGAACTTACTTT.